These 4 T cell receptor beta chains were all obtained from the same sample, sequenced in a study of human T cells and chemical hapten exposure (dated by TCRdb to the early 2020s). The label giving this sample's time point can be read as: patch test 3, about 24 weeks after DPC sensitization. The treatment or condition label here, explained by the study, means: therapeutic diphenylcyclopropenone sensitization with weekly scalp DPC. Receptors were amplified or captured by RACE. The instrument given in TCRdb is NextSeq 500. Using fastp trimming at Q25 and MiXCR clonotype assembly, TCRdb reanalyzed the public sequencing data and kept in-frame beta chains. For every CDR3 protein sequence, its rows merge into one entry that carries the most common genes and DNA. The sample table shows tens of thousands of distinct CDR3 sequences, and around 10% are seen once. 1.4% of the sample goes to the ten largest clones.

Specimen: whole blood, collected in connection with sensitization to the hapten diphenylcyclopropenone (DPC). The source of these receptors is a woman aged 45-60 years with alopecia areata. Some clones in this sample may be carry-over from other donors' samples.

This chain links TRBV5-1 with TRBJ1-2; no definite D call. Germline CDR1 reads SGHRS; CDR2 reads YFSETQ. Between the trimmed V and J ends, which lost 1 base and 6 bases, there was a span of 10 bases. This CDR3 region has 13 residues. Written as DNA, the CDR3 is TGCGCCAGCAGCTTGAATACGGTAAATGGCTACACCTTC. It codes for CASSLNTVNGYTF.

The sample holds a few counts of this clonotype. V and J are TRBV7-9 and TRBJ2-3; D call uncertain. From germline, CDR1 is SEHNR and CDR2 FQNEAQ (reference sequence). The V gene lost 5 bases and the J gene lost 7 bases, with 10 bases spanning the gap. The CDR3 sequence is 12 residues long. The CDR3 here is CASSAVAYTQYF. The DNA of the CDR3 is TGTGCCAGCAGCGCCGTAGCTTATACGCAGTATTTT.

This clonotype came up many times. This rearrangement joins TRBV3-1 to TRBJ1-6, with 7 bases identical to TRBD1. The CDR3 runs 14 residues. Germline V gene sequence: CDR1 LGHDT, CDR2 YNNKEL (reference sequence). The junction had 10 bases not matched to a gene; V was cut back by 3 bases and J by 14 bases. CDR3: CASSQDRSRTALHF. The CDR3 DNA follows: TGTGCCAGCAGCCAGGACAGGTCGCGAACCGCCCTCCACTTT.

The sample holds a few counts of this clonotype. CDR3 sequence reads: CSVGTGTGLAEQYF. The CDR3 nucleotides are TGCAGCGTTGGAACCGGGACAGGGCTGGCCGAGCAGTACTTC. The V and J genes are TRBV29-1 and TRBJ2-7; 9 nucleotides line up with TRBD1. CDR1 and CDR2 (germline): SQVTM, ANQGSEA. The ends lost 4 bases at V and 6 bases at J; junction bases unmatched: 10. This CDR3 is built from 14 residues.